These 21 T cell receptor beta chains share one sample of origin, sequenced in a study of response to subunit inactivated influenza vaccine. Via MiXCR, TCRdb re-called the RT-PCR reads, giving one row per CDR3 protein. This repertoire shows 500,000 or so distinct CDR3 sequences, 15% to 20% found once; its top ten account for around 3%. Here the sequenced sample was CD4+ T cells sorted from PBMCs, taken roughly 24 months after vaccination. The receptors derive from a man aged 50-75 years who received an inactivated influenza vaccine.

The chain links TRBV5-6 to TRBJ2-1, with D hard to call. CDR3 size: 13 residues. V was shortened by 7 bases and J by 4 bases, with 12 bases between the two germline ends. Germline V gene data show CDR1 as SGHDT and CDR2 as YYEEEE. CDR3 DNA sequence: TGTGCCAGCGGCTCGGGCCTGTACAATGAGCAGTTCTTC. Its translation: CASGSGLYNEQFF.

The V and J genes are TRBV21-1 and TRBJ1-1; the table's D gene call, TRBD1, was not cross checked with the DNA. TRBV21-1 is recorded as a pseudogene. The CDR3 is 17 amino acids. In DNA, the CDR3 is TGTGCCAGCAGCAAGGGGGCGGGTCCAGATATGAACACTGAAGCTTTCTTT. Residues: CASSKGAGPDMNTEAFF.

This clonotype was recorded a few times. V gene TRBV10-3 combines with J gene TRBJ2-2; 10 bases agree with TRBD1. Germline V lookup: CDR1 ENHRY, CDR2 SYGVKD. V lost 6 bases and J lost 6; bases outside the gene matches: 4. This CDR3 comprises 14 residues. DNA for the CDR3: TGTGCCATCAGCCCGGGACAGGGGCCCGGGGAGCTGTTTTTT. It yields the protein CAISPGQGPGELFF.

There are many counts of this clonotype. This chain joins TRBV7-2 and TRBJ2-1; 11 bases fit TRBD1. The CDR3 totals 15 residues. The V and J ends lost 7 bases and 3 bases, in that order; junction bases with no gene match: 5. From germline, CDR1 is SGHTA and CDR2 FQGNSA. CDR3 region: CASNLGQGGYNEQFF. The CDR3 nucleotides are TGTGCCAGCAACCTGGGACAGGGGGGCTACAATGAGCAGTTCTTC.

This clonotype was observed a few times. This chain joins TRBV10-3 and TRBJ2-7; TRBD1 agrees at 7 bases. Germline V gene sequence: CDR1 ENHRY, CDR2 SYGVKD. Unmatched junction bases numbered 6, after V lost 6 bases and J lost 1 base. The CDR3 has 14 amino acids. CDR3 loop: CAIRTGTASYEQYF. The CDR3 DNA sequence: TGTGCCATCAGGACCGGGACAGCATCCTACGAGCAGTACTTC.

This rearrangement joins TRBV7-2 to TRBJ2-7; TRBD2 agrees at 7 bases. V lost 2 bases and J lost 6; bases outside the gene matches: 13. Germline V gene sequence: CDR1 SGHTA, CDR2 FQGNSA. The CDR3 spans 16 residues. DNA for the CDR3: TGTGCCAGCAGCTTACAGAGGTTAGGCGGGAGTCCCGAGCAGTACTTC. This translates into CASSLQRLGGSPEQYF.

This clonotype appeared a few times. The chain has TRBV10-3 and TRBJ1-1; D perhaps matches TRBD1 (6 bases). Germline-derived CDR1 and CDR2 are ENHRY and SYGVKD. The CDR3 loop spans 13 amino acids. V lost 7 bases and J 2 bases, leaving 11 bases between the germline ends. CDR3 sequence: CAINRQENTEAFF. The CDR3 DNA reads as TGTGCCATCAACAGACAGGAAAACACTGAAGCTTTCTTT.

Many counts were recorded for this clonotype. The V and J genes are TRBV5-1 and TRBJ1-2; D may be TRBD1 (5 bases). Germline CDR1 is SGHRS and CDR2 is YFSETQ. V was pared by 3 bases and J by 9 bases, with 12 bases between. This CDR3 is 12 amino acids long. The CDR3 DNA is TGCGCCAGCAGCTCGGGACTTCAGAGCTACACCTTC. This gives the protein CASSSGLQSYTF.

This clonotype was counted a few times. The J gene is TRBJ2-1, the V gene TRBV11-2; possible D gene TRBD2, 6 bases. V lost 0 bases to trimming and J lost 3 bases, with 18 bases between them. The germline gives CDR1 SGHAT, CDR2 FQNNGV. The CDR3 extends over 18 amino acids. CDR3 in DNA: TGTGCCAGCAGCTTAGAGAAGGGACCGGGAGTGTACTACAATGAGCAGTTCTTC. Its translation is CASSLEKGPGVYYNEQFF.

Only a few counts were recorded for this clonotype. The chain joins TRBV7-2 to TRBJ1-5, with 8 bases fitting TRBD1. The CDR3 covers 17 residues. The trim removed 1 base at V and 1 base at J, leaving 6 bases unmatched. Germline V gene data show CDR1 as SGHTA and CDR2 as FQGNSA. CDR3 sequence: CASSLGQGALSNQPQHF. CDR3 DNA: TGTGCCAGCAGCTTAGGGCAGGGGGCCTTGAGCAATCAGCCCCAGCATTTT.

The V gene is TRBV11-2, the J gene TRBJ1-2; possible D gene TRBD1, 6 bases. The CDR3 runs 16 residues. Germline V CDR1 and CDR2: SGHAT, FQNNGV. Trimming took off 5 bases at V and 3 bases at J, with 19 bases between the two ends. CDR3 nucleotide sequence: TGTGCCAGCAGCGGGCTTCTCCGGGCAGGGGACTATGGCTACACCTTC. Encoded protein: CASSGLLRAGDYGYTF.

DNA for the CDR3: TGTGCCAGCTCACAGGACAGGGCCGGGGCCAACGTCCTGACTTTC. This encodes CASSQDRAGANVLTF. The chain is built from TRBV18 and TRBJ2-6; 8 bases align to TRBD1. The V gene's germline CDR1 is KGHSH and CDR2 LQKENI. This CDR3 spans 15 amino acids. J was trimmed by 4 bases and V by 4 bases; bases with no gene match: 3.

This clonotype was found a few times. The genes are TRBV10-3 and TRBJ2-3; D is ambiguous. Germline CDR1 ENHRY, CDR2 SYGVKD. The CDR3 runs to 14 residues. V was pared by 1 base and J by 1 base, with 6 bases between. The CDR3 reads CAISELLRTDTQYF. DNA for the CDR3: TGTGCCATCAGTGAGTTGCTACGCACAGATACGCAGTATTTT.

The CDR3 DNA is TGTGCCATCAGTGAGCAGAAACTTAGCAATCAGCCCCAGCATTTT. Its translation is CAISEQKLSNQPQHF. V gene TRBV10-3 combines with J gene TRBJ1-5; D unclear. With 2 bases removed from V and 0 bases from J, the gap between germline ends came to 8 bases. Looked up from germline, CDR1 is ENHRY and CDR2 is SYGVKD. This CDR3 has 15 amino acids.

This clonotype has ten or more counts. The chain joins TRBV5-5 to TRBJ2-1; possible D gene TRBD2, 5 bases. V lost 4 bases, J lost 11 bases, and 10 bases lay in between. Germline lookup yields CDR1 SGHKS and CDR2 YYEKEE (reference sequence). CDR3 size: 11 residues. Written as DNA, the CDR3 is TGTGCCAGCAGCCTCGGACTCAAGCAGTTCTTC. As protein: CASSLGLKQFF.

The gene calls are TRBV20-1 and TRBJ2-7, with 14 bases that match TRBD2. Germline CDR1 DFQATT, CDR2 SNEGSKA (reference sequence). J was trimmed by 2 bases and V by 1 base; bases with no gene match: 7. The CDR3 runs to 17 residues. In nucleotides, the CDR3 is TGCAGTGCTAGAGTTCGACGGACTAGCGGGAGGCCCTACGAGCAGTACTTC. Translation: CSARVRRTSGRPYEQYF.

This clonotype turned up a few times. The chain combines TRBV20-1 with TRBJ1-6; 7 bases map to TRBD1. With V trimmed by 6 bases and J by 8 bases, 13 bases remained unmatched. Germline V gene lookup returns CDR1 DFQATT and CDR2 SNEGSKA (reference sequence). This CDR3 has 15 amino acids. CDR3 amino acids: CSAIRGQVGDSPLHF. The CDR3, as DNA: TGCAGTGCCATTCGAGGACAGGTAGGGGATTCACCCCTCCACTTT.

The chain's CDR3 is CASRPPGGRAFF. CDR3 DNA: TGTGCCAGCAGACCCCCAGGGGGCCGTGCTTTCTTT. The chain is built from TRBV27 and TRBJ1-1, with 8 nucleotides matching TRBD1. The CDR3 runs to 12 residues. V lost 6 bases to trimming and J lost 11 bases; unmatched junction nucleotides: 8. Looked up from germline, CDR1 is MNHEY and CDR2 is SMNVEV (reference sequence).

This clonotype was counted at least ten times. This rearrangement joins TRBV12-3 or TRBV12-4 to TRBJ2-7; D is ambiguous. V lost 6 bases and J 5 bases, leaving 8 bases between the germline ends. The CDR3 consists of 11 residues. Written as DNA, the CDR3 is TGTGCCAGCAGAGGAGTAGACGAGCAGTACTTC. Its translation is CASRGVDEQYF.

Regarding this clonotype: Compared with germline, one end of the junction differs, possibly owing to a read error. V is TRBV7-7 and J is TRBJ2-3, with D unresolved. The germline gives CDR1 SSHAT, CDR2 FNYEAQ (reference sequence). This CDR3 is built from 14 residues. The DNA for the CDR3 is TGTGCTAGCAGCTTGGTGGGGTTGACAGATACGCAGTATTTT. It is translated as CASSLVGLTDTQYF. The full variable domain, in which reference TRBV7-7 and TRBJ2-3 provide the parts outside the CDR3, is GAGVSQSPRYKVTKRGQDVTLRCDPISSHATLYWYQQALGQGPEFLTYFNYEAQPDKSGLPSDRFSAERPEGSISTLTIQRTEQRDSAMYRCASSLVGLTDTQYFGPGTRLTVL.

This clonotype turned up a few times. The chain has TRBV18 and TRBJ2-5; 9 positions match TRBD1. Germline V gene data show CDR1 as KGHSH and CDR2 as LQKENI. This CDR3 region has 16 residues. V shed 5 bases and J 5 bases; nucleotides not matched to a gene: 12. The CDR3 loop is CASSRPGQGLGETQYF. The CDR3 DNA sequence: TGTGCCAGCTCAAGACCGGGACAGGGATTAGGCGAGACCCAGTACTTC.